This T cell receptor (beta chain) comes out of a study of T cell responses to AZD1222 COVID-19 vaccine. Study conclusions and caveats: Nearly half of spike-specific TCRs reportedly target variant regions that are unmutated in the B.1.351 and B.1.1.7 variants. Clonal diversity was possibly underestimated; the donors were predominantly white British and more often female.

Researchers grouped second doses given at about 4 or about 12 weeks into one pool. TCRdb's table, derived via immunoSEQ multiplex PCR, lists solely in-frame clones and lacks some. The table records about 180,000 clones, roughly 94% of them present only once. As to this clone: Its antigen is undetermined.

This TCR derives from an adult who received the AZD1222 COVID-19 vaccine. This specimen was peripheral blood, taken 28 days after the second AZD1222 dose.

The CDR3 protein is CASRKGDRVYEQYF. CDR3 in DNA: TGTGCCAGCAGGAAAGGGGACAGGGTCTACGAGCAGTACTTC. This chain joins TRBV6-5 and TRBJ2-7, with TRBD1 matching over 9 bases. CDR3 size: 14 residues. With V trimmed by 6 bases and J by 3 bases, 6 bases remained unmatched. CDR1 and CDR2 from the germline V gene are MNHEY and SVGAGI.